The 19 T cell receptor beta chains below all came from one sample that was sequenced in a study of ipilimumab plus nivolumab after autologous stem cell transplantation. TCRdb's copy holds only in-frame clones and misses some; the assay was immunoSEQ multiplex PCR. The table records some 25,000 clones, around 83% of them present only once. The material was PBMCs, obtained in a trial of ipilimumab plus nivolumab as post-transplant consolidation. Receptors originate from a male donor with diffuse large B-cell lymphoma.

The J gene is TRBJ2-2, the V gene TRBV7-8; tentatively, D is TRBD1 (6 bases). This CDR3 comprises 16 residues. Trimming took off 6 bases at V and 0 bases at J, with 14 bases between the two ends. CDR1 is SGHVS and CDR2 is FQNEAQ in the germline V gene. The CDR3 DNA sequence: TGTGCCAGCAGACAAGGTGGGACAACGAACACCGGGGAGCTGTTTTTT. This encodes CASRQGGTTNTGELFF. Together with reference TRBV7-8 and TRBJ2-2, the CDR3 gives the full variable domain: GAGVSQSPRYKVAKRGQDVALRCDPISGHVSLFWYQQALGQGPEFLTYFQNEAQLDKSGLPSDRFFAERPEGSVSTLKIQRTQQEDSAVYLCASRQGGTTNTGELFFGEGSRLTVL.

This chain links TRBV19 with TRBJ1-2; the match to TRBD1 covers 9 bases. This CDR3 is built from 13 residues. Unmatched junction bases numbered 8, after V lost 8 bases and J lost 7 bases. In germline, CDR1 is LNHDA, CDR2 SQIVND (reference sequence). The CDR3 loop is CASGDRALSGYTF. The CDR3 DNA follows: TGTGCCAGTGGGGACAGGGCCCTGTCTGGCTACACCTTC. The variable domain in full, with the rest retrieved from reference TRBV19 and TRBJ1-2, is DGGITQSPKYLFRKEGQNVTLSCEQNLNHDAMYWYRQDPGQGLRLIYYSQIVNDFQKGDIAEGYSVSREKKESFPLTVTSAQKNPTAFYLCASGDRALSGYTFGSGTRLTVV.

The V and J genes are TRBV2 and TRBJ2-1; possibly TRBD2 for D (7 bases). CDR1 is SNHLY, CDR2 FYNNEI, per germline. The CDR3 is 18 residues long. With 0 bases removed from V and 2 bases from J, the gap between germline ends came to 17 bases. This CDR3 reads CASSEALLRGATYNEQFF. The CDR3 DNA follows: TGTGCCAGCAGTGAAGCGCTTCTTCGGGGGGCTACCTACAATGAGCAGTTCTTC.

J is TRBJ2-1 and V is TRBV13, with 13 bases lining up with TRBD2. This CDR3 region has 15 residues. The J segment lost 10 bases and the V segment lost 5 bases, leaving 8 bases of the junction unmatched. Germline CDR1 and CDR2: PRHDT and FYEKMQ (reference sequence). In DNA, the CDR3 is TGTGCCAGCAGCCGTACTAGCGGGGGGGTAAGGGAGCAGTTCTTC. Translating it yields CASSRTSGGVREQFF.

This clone appeared once. A much larger clone differs by one base, so this may be a read error. Additional DNA sequences in this sample encode the identical CDR3. The chain joins TRBV4-1 to TRBJ2-3; TRBD1 might be the D (6 bases). From germline, CDR1 is MGHRA and CDR2 YSYEKL. The CDR3 loop spans 15 amino acids. CDR3 coding DNA: TGCGCCAGTAGCCAATGGGCCAGGGGAACAGATACGCAGTATTTT. The encoded protein is CASSQWARGTDTQYF.

There are a few counts of this clone. The J gene is TRBJ2-3, the V gene TRBV9; D might be TRBD2 (5 bases). Germline V gene sequence: CDR1 SGDLS, CDR2 YYNGEE. The CDR3 length is 15 residues. Trimming left V 4 bases short and J 1 base short, with 13 bases between. The CDR3 loop reads CASSQGRGGTDTQYF. The DNA of the CDR3 is TGTGCCAGCAGCCAAGGACGGGGTGGCACAGATACGCAGTATTTT. Full variable domain (outside the CDR3, taken from reference TRBV9 and TRBJ2-3): DSGVTQTPKHLITATGQRVTLRCSPRSGDLSVYWYQQSLDQGLQFLIQYYNGEERAKGNILERFSAQQFPDLHSELNLSSLELGDSALYFCASSQGRGGTDTQYFGPGTRLTVL.

Concerning this clone itself: This sample also contains other DNA sequences that code for the same CDR3. The rearrangement uses TRBV18 and TRBJ2-3; D gene unclear. Germline values: CDR1 KGHSH, CDR2 LQKENI. Trimming removed 0 bases from V and 1 base from J, with 2 bases in between. This CDR3 is built from 13 residues. DNA of the CDR3: TGTGCCAGCTCACCACCTGGCACAGATACGCAGTATTTT. Translating gives CASSPPGTDTQYF.

This chain connects TRBV18 to TRBJ1-4; 7 bases agree with TRBD1. Per the germline V gene, CDR1 is KGHSH and CDR2 is LQKENI. The V and J ends lost 0 bases and 13 bases, in that order; junction bases with no gene match: 5. The CDR3 loop spans 13 amino acids. The CDR3 spells CASSPPSGQILFF. DNA for the CDR3: TGTGCCAGCTCACCACCGTCGGGACAGATACTGTTTTTT.

This clone was recorded once. This chain connects TRBV6-1 to TRBJ2-7; D is ambiguous. The CDR3 has 13 residues. Per germline, CDR1 MNHNS and CDR2 SASEGT. V was clipped by 5 bases and J by 5 bases, with 13 bases between them. Here the CDR3 reads CASSRARTNEQYF. In DNA form, the CDR3 reads TGTGCCAGCAGTAGAGCGCGGACGAACGAGCAGTACTTC.

In this sample, this clone is large. This specimen includes other DNA sequences encoding the same CDR3. The chain has TRBV13 and TRBJ1-1, with D unresolved. Trimming cost V 1 base and J 4 bases, with 7 bases left between them. The CDR3 is 13 residues long. CDR1 and CDR2 (germline): PRHDT, FYEKMQ (reference sequence). The CDR3 reads CASSLEQSTEAFF. CDR3 nucleotide sequence: TGTGCCAGCAGCTTAGAACAGAGCACTGAAGCTTTCTTT.

The rearrangement joins TRBV28 to TRBJ2-3; TRBD2 agrees at 10 bases. Germline lookup yields CDR1 MDHEN and CDR2 SYDVKM. Unmatched junction bases numbered 8, after V lost 6 bases and J lost 2 bases. The length of the CDR3 is 16 residues. CDR3 nucleotide sequence: TGTGCCAGCAGCTTTCTAGCGGGGGCGCTCACAGATACGCAGTATTTT. Translation: CASSFLAGALTDTQYF. The full variable domain, with the rest looked up from reference TRBV28 and TRBJ2-3, is DVKVTQSSRYLVKRTGEKVFLECVQDMDHENMFWYRQDPGLGLRLIYFSYDVKMKEKGDIPEGYSVSREKKERFSLILESASTNQTSMYLCASSFLAGALTDTQYFGPGTRLTVL.

V is TRBV15 and J is TRBJ2-4; 10 bases match TRBD1. The V gene's germline CDR1 is LNHNV and CDR2 YYDKDF (reference sequence). This CDR3 is 16 amino acids long. V was pared by 1 base and J by 5 bases, with 5 bases of the junction left unmatched. For the CDR3, the DNA is TGTGCCACCAGCAGAGGCAGGACAGGGGGGGAAAACATTCAGTACTTC. It codes for CATSRGRTGGENIQYF.

The genes are TRBV19 and TRBJ2-2; either TRBD1 or TRBD2 may fit D (5 bases each). There are 13 residues in the CDR3. Trimming left V 8 bases short and J 6 bases short, with 13 bases between. Germline V gene sequence: CDR1 LNHDA, CDR2 SQIVND (reference sequence). The CDR3 coding sequence is TGTGCCAGTGGGCGCCGGGGACCCGGGGAGCTGTTTTTT. Translating gives CASGRRGPGELFF.

The chain has TRBV4-1 and TRBJ1-5; 10 positions match TRBD1. Germline assignment: CDR1 MGHRA and CDR2 YSYEKL. There are 17 residues in the CDR3. V gave up 1 base and J gave up 5 bases; unmatched junction bases: 8. CDR3 sequence reads: CASSQVKGQGTDQPQHF. CDR3 nucleotide sequence: TGCGCCAGCAGCCAAGTTAAGGGACAGGGGACAGATCAGCCCCAGCATTTT.

The gene calls are TRBV15 and TRBJ1-2; no clear D gene. CDR3 size: 14 residues. Trimming stripped 0 bases from V and 7 bases from J, with 12 bases between. Germline loops: CDR1 LNHNV, CDR2 YYDKDF (reference sequence). The chain's CDR3 is CATSRDNGRGGYTF. Written as DNA, the CDR3 is TGTGCCACCAGCAGAGATAACGGGAGAGGTGGCTACACCTTC.

This clone was detected only a few times. The chain has TRBV9 and TRBJ1-2; D not certain. Trimming pared 4 bases from V and 3 bases from J, leaving 13 bases between. This CDR3 region has 14 residues. The V gene's germline CDR1 is SGDLS and CDR2 YYNGEE. The chain's CDR3 is CASSPLGDYYGYTF. The CDR3 DNA reads as TGTGCCAGCAGCCCTCTTGGGGATTACTATGGCTACACCTTC.

With respect to this clone: Other nucleotide sequences in the sample specify the same CDR3. The V call is TRBV6-1, the J call TRBJ1-2; D might be TRBD1 (5 bases). V was trimmed by 6 bases and J by 4 bases, leaving 15 bases between them. CDR1 is MNHNS and CDR2 is SASEGT in the germline V gene. This CDR3 contains 14 residues. Written as DNA, the CDR3 is TGTGCCAGCAGCCCTTTGGGACCGAGCTATGGCTACACCTTC. Translation: CASSPLGPSYGYTF.

There are a few counts of this clone. J is TRBJ2-7 and V is TRBV29-1, with D perhaps given as TRBD1 or TRBD2 (5 bases each). The germline V gene has CDR1 SQVTM and CDR2 ANQGSEA. The CDR3 spans 14 residues. V lost 2 bases to trimming and J lost 1 base, with 12 bases between them. Here the CDR3 DNA reads TGCAGCGTTGAATTGGGACCCTCTTCCTACGAGCAGTACTTC. It specifies CSVELGPSSYEQYF.

This chain links TRBV5-4 with TRBJ2-7; D is possibly TRBD2 (7 bases). From germline, CDR1 is SGHNT and CDR2 YYREEE (reference sequence). This CDR3 is 14 amino acids long. V lost 2 bases to trimming and J lost 3 bases, with 12 bases between them. This CDR3 reads CASSFGGPYYEQYF. The CDR3 DNA reads as TGTGCCAGCAGCTTCGGGGGGCCATACTACGAGCAGTACTTC.